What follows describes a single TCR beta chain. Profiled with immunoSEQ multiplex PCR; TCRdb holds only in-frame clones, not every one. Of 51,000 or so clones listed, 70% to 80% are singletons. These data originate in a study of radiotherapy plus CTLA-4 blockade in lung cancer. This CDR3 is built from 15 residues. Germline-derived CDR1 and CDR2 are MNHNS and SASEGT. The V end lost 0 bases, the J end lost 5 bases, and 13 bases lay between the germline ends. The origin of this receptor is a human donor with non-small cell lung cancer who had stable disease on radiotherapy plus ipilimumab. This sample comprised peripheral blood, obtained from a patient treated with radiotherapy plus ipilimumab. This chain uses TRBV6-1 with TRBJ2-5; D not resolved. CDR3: CASSEAVVQKETQYF. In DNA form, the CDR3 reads TGTGCCAGCAGTGAAGCGGTAGTACAAAAGGAGACCCAGTACTTC.